This is a list of T cell receptor beta chains from one sample in a study of T cell responses to AZD1222 COVID-19 vaccine. Sequenced by immunoSEQ multiplex PCR; TCRdb stores in-frame clones only, minus some. The sample consists of about 74,000 clones, about nine tenths of them appearing once. The sample consisted of peripheral blood, taken on day 0 of AZD1222 vaccination. These receptors all come from an adult in good health. Each CDR3 is given with its conserved first and last residue. Each record gives: CDR3 DNA, CDR3 protein, clone size, D gene, V gene, J gene. D genes are given only for firm matches. For some rows the clone size is stated as once, few or many, or as a class when expanded; others skip it.

DNA: TGTGCCAGCAGCGTAGGGTACAGTGTGGAAAAACTGTTTTTT; CDR3: CASSVGYSVEKLFF; size: -; D: -; V: TRBV9; J: TRBJ1-4
DNA: TGCGCCAGCAGCTCGTTACCGGGACAATACCAAGAGACCCAGTACTTC; CDR3: CASSSLPGQYQETQYF; size: -; D: -; V: TRBV5-1; J: TRBJ2-5
DNA: TGTGCCAGTAGTCGGACTAGCGGGGAAACAGATACGCAGTATTTT; CDR3: CASSRTSGETDTQYF; size: -; D: TRBD2; V: TRBV19; J: TRBJ2-3
DNA: TGTGCCAGCAGTTACTCCGGGACTAGCGTGGAGACCCAGTACTTC; CDR3: CASSYSGTSVETQYF; size: many; D: TRBD2; V: TRBV6-2/TRBV6-3; J: TRBJ2-5
DNA: TGTGCCAGCAGTTCAGGACGCTGGGAAACTAATGAAAAACTGTTTTTT; CDR3: CASSSGRWETNEKLFF; size: -; D: -; V: TRBV28; J: TRBJ1-4
DNA: TGTGCCAGCAGTTGGACAGGGGAAACTGGAAACACCATATATTTT; CDR3: CASSWTGETGNTIYF; size: -; D: TRBD1; V: TRBV6-5; J: TRBJ1-3
DNA: TGTGCCAGCAGCCCGAGTGCGGGAGGAGGGACCGGGGAGCTGTTTTTT; CDR3: CASSPSAGGGTGELFF; size: -; D: TRBD2; V: TRBV11-3; J: TRBJ2-2
DNA: TGCAGCGTGGACAGGGGGGGGTACTATGGCTACACCTTC; CDR3: CSVDRGGYYGYTF; size: -; D: TRBD1; V: TRBV29-1; J: TRBJ1-2
DNA: TGCAGCGTGATTGGGGGACAGGGAATGATGGAGACCCAGTACTTC; CDR3: CSVIGGQGMMETQYF; size: -; D: TRBD1; V: TRBV29-1; J: TRBJ2-5
DNA: TGTGCCAGCAGTTTAGCAGGGACAGGGGGTGAGGAGCTGTTTTTT; CDR3: CASSLAGTGGEELFF; size: -; D: TRBD1; V: TRBV28; J: TRBJ2-2
DNA: TGCACCAGGACAGACGATGGCTACACCTTC; CDR3: CTRTDDGYTF; size: -; D: -; V: TRBV20-1; J: TRBJ1-2
DNA: TGCAGCGTAGGGACACCACGGGATACGCAGTATTTT; CDR3: CSVGTPRDTQYF; size: -; D: -; V: TRBV29-1; J: TRBJ2-3
DNA: TGTGCCAGCAGAAAAGGGCGTGATGAGCAGTTCTTC; CDR3: CASRKGRDEQFF; size: -; D: -; V: TRBV28; J: TRBJ2-1